This T cell receptor beta chain was documented in a study of shared clonotypes between healthy human individuals. Study outcomes and limitations: Sampling covered blood only; tissue repertoires likely differ. The study's rarefaction showed incomplete sorted-subset sequencing despite large depth.

The method was immunoSEQ multiplex PCR; TCRdb's version includes in-frame clones alone and lacks a portion of them. The table shows about 1.9 million clones, with around 95% occurring only once. The naive CD8 subset, CD45RO-negative cells positively selected for CCR7, excluded terminally differentiated effector memory CD45RA+ cells. As for this clone: Its antigen is unknown.

Between the trimmed V and J ends, which lost 4 bases and 8 bases, there was a span of 11 bases. Germline lookup yields CDR1 SNHLY and CDR2 FYNNEI. CDR3 length: 13 residues. This sequence originates from a young man in good health. Some clones in this sample may be carry-over from other donors' samples. The chain uses TRBV2 and TRBJ1-4, with D hard to call. The sequencing sample was made of naive CD8+ T cells from PBMCs. The CDR3 DNA reads as TGTGCCAGCAGTGTTCTAAACACCGAAAAACTGTTTTTT. It yields the protein CASSVLNTEKLFF.